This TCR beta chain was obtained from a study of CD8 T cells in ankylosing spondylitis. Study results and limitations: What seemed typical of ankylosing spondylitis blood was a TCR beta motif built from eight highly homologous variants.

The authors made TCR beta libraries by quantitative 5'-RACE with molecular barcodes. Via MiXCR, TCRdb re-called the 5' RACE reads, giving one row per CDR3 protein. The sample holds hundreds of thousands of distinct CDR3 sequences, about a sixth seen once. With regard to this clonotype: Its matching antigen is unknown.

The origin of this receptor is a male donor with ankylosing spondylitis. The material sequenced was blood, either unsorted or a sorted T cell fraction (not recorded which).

For the CDR3, the DNA is TGCAGTGCTAGATTTGTCCAGGCCACCTACAATGAGCAGTTCTTC. Residues: CSARFVQATYNEQFF. The rearrangement uses TRBV20-1 and TRBJ2-1; no definite D call. Germline V gene sequence: CDR1 DFQATT, CDR2 SNEGSKA (reference sequence). This CDR3 has 15 residues. Trimming shortened V by 2 bases and J by 2 bases, and 13 bases separated the two germline ends.